This T cell receptor (beta chain) is drawn from a study of cytomegalovirus exposure and HLA in healthy donors. The CDR3 has 16 residues. CDR1 WNHNN and CDR2 SYGVQD come from the germline V gene (reference sequence). The V gene lost 6 bases and the J gene lost 7 bases, with 21 bases spanning the gap. Method: immunoSEQ multiplex PCR; TCRdb's copy keeps in-frame clones and lacks some. The sample contains fewer than 70,000 clones, about 93% of which appear only once. V and J are TRBV10-1 and TRBJ2-2; a possible D gene is TRBD1 (6 bases). The origin of this receptor is a young man in good health and CMV-seronegative. Input material: PBMCs. The CDR3 sequence: CASSRGRGVYGGELFF. The CDR3 bases are TGCGCCAGCAGCAGGGGCAGGGGAGTCTATGGCGGGGAGCTGTTTTTT.